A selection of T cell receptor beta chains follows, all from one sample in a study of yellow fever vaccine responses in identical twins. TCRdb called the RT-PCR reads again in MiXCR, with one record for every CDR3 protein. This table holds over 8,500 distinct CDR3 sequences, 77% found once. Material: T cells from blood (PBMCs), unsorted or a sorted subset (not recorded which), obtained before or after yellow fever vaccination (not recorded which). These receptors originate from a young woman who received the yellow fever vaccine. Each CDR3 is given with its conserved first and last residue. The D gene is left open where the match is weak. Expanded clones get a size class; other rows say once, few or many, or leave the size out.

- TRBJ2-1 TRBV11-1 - TGTGCCAGCAGCTTAGCGTTGGGAAGCGGGTCGACCCTCAATGAGCAGTTCTTC CASSLALGSGSTLNEQFF
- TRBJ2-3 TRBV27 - TGTGCCAGCAGTTGGCTAGCCGGTCGCACAGATACGCAGTATTTT CASSWLAGRTDTQYF
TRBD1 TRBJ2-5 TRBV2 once TGTGCCAGCAGTGGGGACAGCCAAGAGACCCAGTACTTC CASSGDSQETQYF
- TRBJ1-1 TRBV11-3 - TGTGCCAGCAGCTTAGGAACCGGGACATTGAACACTGAAGCTTTCTTT CASSLGTGTLNTEAFF
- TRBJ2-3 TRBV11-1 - TGTGCCAGCAGCTTAGCCGGGTTCGGAACAGATACGCAGTATTTT CASSLAGFGTDTQYF
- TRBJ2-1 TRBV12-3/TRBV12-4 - TGTGCCAGCAGACCCCGGGACTGGTCGCGCAATGAGCAGTTCTTC CASRPRDWSRNEQFF
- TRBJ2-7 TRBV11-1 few TGTGCCAGCAGCTTGGACAGTTACTACGAGCAGTACTTC CASSLDSYYEQYF
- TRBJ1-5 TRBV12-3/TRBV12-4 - TGTGCCAGCAGTTCCCACCGGGTGCCCCAGCATTTT CASSSHRVPQHF
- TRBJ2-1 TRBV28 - TGTGCCAGTTCCCGCCCAGACTCCTACAATGAGCAGTTCTTC CASSRPDSYNEQFF
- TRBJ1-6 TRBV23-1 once TGCGCCAGCGGACCCTGGAAGGGGGTAGAGGATAATTCACCCCTCCACTTT CASGPWKGVEDNSPLHF
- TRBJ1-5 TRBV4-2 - TGTGCCAGCAGCCAATATAGCAATCAGCCCCAGCATTTT CASSQYSNQPQHF
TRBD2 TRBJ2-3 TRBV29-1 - TGCAGCGTAGCGGGGGTCACGGAAGATACGCAGTATTTT CSVAGVTEDTQYF
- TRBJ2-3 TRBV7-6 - TGTGCCAGCAGCTCAGGGGGGGGCTCCACAGATACGCAGTATTTT CASSSGGGSTDTQYF
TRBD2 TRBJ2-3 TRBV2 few TGTGCCAGCAGTGAGCTAGCGGGGGATACAGATACGCAGTATTTT CASSELAGDTDTQYF
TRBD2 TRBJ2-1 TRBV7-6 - TGTGCCAGCAGCTTAAGACTAGCGGGGGATCCGAGCTCCTACAATGAGCAGTTCTTC CASSLRLAGDPSSYNEQFF
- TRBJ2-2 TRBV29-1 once TGCAGCGTTGAAGTCACAGGGACGAACACCGGGGAGCTGTTTTTT CSVEVTGTNTGELFF
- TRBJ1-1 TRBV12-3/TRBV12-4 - TGTGCCAGCAACATAGGGAGCACTGAAGCTTTCTTT CASNIGSTEAFF
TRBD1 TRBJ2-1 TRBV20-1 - TGCAGTGCCCGGACAGGAGACTACAATGAGCAGTTCTTC CSARTGDYNEQFF
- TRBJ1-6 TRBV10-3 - TGTGCCATCAGTTCCCGGGACAATCGGCCCTATTCACCCCTCCACTTT CAISSRDNRPYSPLHF
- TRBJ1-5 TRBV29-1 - TGCAGCGTTGAACTCCGACACGGTTTGTTATTT CSVELRHGLLF
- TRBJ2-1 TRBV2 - TGTGCCAGCAGTGATACCTGGGTAATCAATGAGCAGTTCTTC CASSDTWVINEQFF
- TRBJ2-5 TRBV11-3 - TGTGCCAGCAGCTTAGTGGACTCGGAGACCCAGTACTTC CASSLVDSETQYF
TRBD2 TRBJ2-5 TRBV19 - TGTGCGGCCGGCCGGGGGGATCAAGAGACCCAGTACTTC CAAGRGDQETQYF
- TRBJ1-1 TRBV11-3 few TGTGCCAGCAGCTTAGGGACGAACACTGAAGCTTTCTTT CASSLGTNTEAFF
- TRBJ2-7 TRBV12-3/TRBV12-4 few TGTGCCAGCAGGGGCGACTTGTACGAGCAGTACTTC CASRGDLYEQYF
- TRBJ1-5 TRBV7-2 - TGTGCCAGCAGCTTAGTCTGGAAGCCCCAGCATTTT CASSLVWKPQHF
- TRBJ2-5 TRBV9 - TGTGCCAGCAGCGTCAGGGGCCAGTTGGAGACCCAGTACTTC CASSVRGQLETQYF
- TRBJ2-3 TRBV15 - TGTGCCACCAGCAGAGATCGCTCTAGCGCTAGCACAGATACGCAGTATTTT CATSRDRSSASTDTQYF
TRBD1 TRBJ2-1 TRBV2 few TGTGCCAGTAGAGACAGGGGGAAGCAGTTCTTC CASRDRGKQFF
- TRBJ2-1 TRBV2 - TGTGCCAGCATGGGGAATGAGCAGTTCTTC CASMGNEQFF
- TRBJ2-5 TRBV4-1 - TGCGCCAGCAGCGACGGCAGAATACAAGAGACCCAGTACTTC CASSDGRIQETQYF
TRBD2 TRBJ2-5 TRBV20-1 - TGCAGTGCAAAGACTAGCGGGAGGCCCACCCAAGAGACCCAGTACTTC CSAKTSGRPTQETQYF
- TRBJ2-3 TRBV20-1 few TGCAGTGTTAGGCCAAGCACAGATACGCAGTATTTT CSVRPSTDTQYF
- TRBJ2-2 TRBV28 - TGTGCCAGCGGACAGTCGAACACCGGGGAGCTGTTTTTT CASGQSNTGELFF
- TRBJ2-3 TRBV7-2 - TGTGCCAGCAGTGCCCCCGGACTACCGGATACGCAGTATTTT CASSAPGLPDTQYF
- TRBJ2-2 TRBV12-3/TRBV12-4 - TGTGCCAGCAGCCCGATGGCGGGGGCGGTCGCCGGGGAGCTGTTTTTT CASSPMAGAVAGELFF
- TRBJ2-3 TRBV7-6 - TGTGCCAGCAGCTCCACCCGTGGGACCACAGATACGCAGTATTTT CASSSTRGTTDTQYF
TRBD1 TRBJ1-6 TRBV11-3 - TGTGCCAGCAGCTTAGCACAGGGGAATTCACCCCTCCACTTT CASSLAQGNSPLHF
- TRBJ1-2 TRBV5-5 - TGTGCCAGCAGCTTGGCCACAGATTTCTATGGCTACACCTTC CASSLATDFYGYTF
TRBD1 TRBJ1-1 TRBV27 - TGTGCCAGCAGTTTATTCCCCGGGACAGGGCTTCATGTGAACACTGAAGCTTTCTTT CASSLFPGTGLHVNTEAFF
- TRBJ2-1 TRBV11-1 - TGTGCCAGCAGCTTAGCGGAGGTCTACAATGAGCAGTTCTTC CASSLAEVYNEQFF
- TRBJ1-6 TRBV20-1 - TGCAGTGCTAGCCCACCGTGGGATAATTCACCCCTCCACTTT CSASPPWDNSPLHF
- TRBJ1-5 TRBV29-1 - TGCACCAACAATAGCAATCAGCCCCAGCATTTT CTNNSNQPQHF
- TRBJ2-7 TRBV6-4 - TGTGCCAGCAGTGAGAATAGCGCCGGCGAGCAGTACTTC CASSENSAGEQYF
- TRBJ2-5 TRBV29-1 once TGCAGCGTTGAAGATGGGGCACAAGAGACCCAGTACTTC CSVEDGAQETQYF
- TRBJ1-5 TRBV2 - TGTGCCAGCAGTGAAAATGACAGTTATCAGCCCCAGCATTTT CASSENDSYQPQHF
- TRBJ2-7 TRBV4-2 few TGTGCCAGCAGCCCAACCTACGAGCAGTACTTC CASSPTYEQYF
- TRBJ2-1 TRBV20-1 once TGCAGTGCTAGAGATCCCGCTTCGGACTTCAATGAGCAGTTCTTC CSARDPASDFNEQFF
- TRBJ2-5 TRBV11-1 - TGTGCCAGCAGCCCCCGGGGACGGCTCCAAGAGACCCAGTACTTC CASSPRGRLQETQYF
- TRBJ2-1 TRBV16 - TGTGCCAGCAGCGAAACAGGGCGCACCTACAATGAGCAGTTCTTC CASSETGRTYNEQFF
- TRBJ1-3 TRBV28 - TGTGCCAGCAGTTCCGCGTTTGGAAACACCATATATTTT CASSSAFGNTIYF
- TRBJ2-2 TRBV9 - TGTGCCAGCACCAGTCTCGCCGGGGAGCTGTTTTTT CASTSLAGELFF
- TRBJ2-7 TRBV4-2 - TGTGCCAGCAGCCCCCATTACGGTGGAGAGCAGTACTTC CASSPHYGGEQYF
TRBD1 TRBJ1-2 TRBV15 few TGTGCCACCAGCAGAGCCGGACAGGAGAGACATGGCTACACCTTC CATSRAGQERHGYTF
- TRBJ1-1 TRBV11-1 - TGTGCCAGCAGCCCGCCGGATCCGAACACTGAAGCTTTCTTT CASSPPDPNTEAFF
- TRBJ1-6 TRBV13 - TGTGCCAGCAGCCCTGGCTCCTATAATTCACCCCTCCACTTT CASSPGSYNSPLHF